Presented here are 9 T cell receptor beta chains from one specimen sequenced in a study of OX40 agonist ivuxolimab in advanced cancers. The library was generated by the immunoSEQ multiplex PCR assay. TCRdb carries this immuneACCESS record with in-frame sequences only. Its versions omit some clonotypes, under half of them owing to an unresolved V gene in the studies checked, with the rest unexplained. The sample table shows about 69,000 clones, and about nine tenths are seen once. The ten most abundant clones make up 0.25% to 0.3% of the sample. The starting material was CD4+ or CD8+ T cells sorted from blood, obtained in a trial of the OX40 agonist ivuxolimab. These receptors were collected from an adult with an advanced solid tumor such as melanoma, head and neck, liver or kidney cancer.

The chain uses TRBV5-4 and TRBJ2-5; possible D gene TRBD2, 6 bases. This CDR3 is built from 15 residues. CDR1 and CDR2 (germline): SGHNT, YYREEE (reference sequence). Trimming pared 3 bases from V and 0 bases from J, leaving 12 bases between. The DNA of the CDR3 is TGTGCCAGCAGCTCCCCGCGGGGCAACCAAGAGACCCAGTACTTC. This sequence encodes CASSSPRGNQETQYF.

A few counts support this clone. The chain joins TRBV7-9 to TRBJ1-1; D not certain. Germline values: CDR1 SEHNR, CDR2 FQNEAQ (reference sequence). CDR3 length: 15 residues. V was pared by 1 base and J by 0 bases, with 9 bases between. This chain's CDR3 is CASSLGRKMNTEAFF. CDR3 in DNA: TGTGCCAGCAGCTTAGGGAGGAAAATGAACACTGAAGCTTTCTTT. Using reference TRBV7-9 and TRBJ1-1 for the parts outside the CDR3, the full variable domain is DTGVSQNPRHKITKRGQNVTFRCDPISEHNRLYWYRQTLGQGPEFLTYFQNEAQLEKSRLLSDRFSAERPKGSFSTLEIQRTEQGDSAMYLCASSLGRKMNTEAFFGQGTRLTVV.

The genes are TRBV18 and TRBJ2-1, with 11 positions matching TRBD1. The germline gives CDR1 KGHSH, CDR2 LQKENI. V lost 3 bases, J lost 6 bases, and 4 bases stayed unmatched. There are 15 residues in the CDR3. For the CDR3, the DNA is TGTGCCAGCTCACCCTGGACAGGGGGCGTCAATGAGCAGTTCTTC. Its protein product is CASSPWTGGVNEQFF.

The J gene is TRBJ2-5, the V gene TRBV7-2; 8 positions match TRBD1. Germline CDR1 SGHTA, CDR2 FQGNSA. V dropped 5 bases and J dropped 1; count of bases not matched to a gene: 3. This CDR3 comprises 14 residues. This CDR3 reads CASSPGQGQETQYF. The DNA of the CDR3 is TGTGCCAGCAGCCCCGGACAGGGCCAAGAGACCCAGTACTTC.

The chain links TRBV6-1 to TRBJ1-2, with a possible D match to TRBD1 (5 bases). This CDR3 contains 17 residues. Between the trimmed V and J ends, which lost 3 bases and 5 bases, there was a span of 22 bases. CDR1 is MNHNS and CDR2 is SASEGT in the germline V gene. This chain's CDR3 is CASSEGVWSPWKYGYTF. The CDR3 nucleotides read TGTGCCAGCAGTGAGGGGGTCTGGTCCCCGTGGAAGTATGGCTACACCTTC.

This chain joins TRBV7-7 and TRBJ2-1; D may match TRBD1 or TRBD2 (5 bases each). CDR1 is SSHAT, CDR2 FNYEAQ, per germline (reference sequence). This CDR3 is built from 16 residues. V shed 5 bases and J shed 3 bases, with 17 bases lying between them. The CDR3 reads CASSPDGAGRYNEQFF. CDR3 in DNA: TGTGCCAGCAGCCCAGACGGGGCGGGTCGCTACAATGAGCAGTTCTTC.

The sample holds a few counts of this clone. V is TRBV5-1 and J is TRBJ2-7; possibly TRBD1 or TRBD2 for D (5 bases each). Germline V gene sequence: CDR1 SGHRS, CDR2 YFSETQ. V was cut by 4 bases and J by 1 base, with 12 bases left in between. The CDR3 loop spans 14 amino acids. CDR3 amino acids: CASSRDATSYEQYF. The CDR3 coding sequence is TGCGCCAGCAGCCGGGACGCAACTTCCTACGAGCAGTACTTC.

The CDR3 bases are TGTGCCAGCAGCTCCATGCCGGGACAGGGGGCCTACGAGCAGTACTTC. Its protein product is CASSSMPGQGAYEQYF. This chain connects TRBV7-9 to TRBJ2-7, with TRBD1 matching over 11 bases. This CDR3 comprises 16 residues. In germline, CDR1 is SEHNR, CDR2 FQNEAQ (reference sequence). Losses at the gene ends were 4 bases for V and 2 bases for J; bases not matched to a gene: 7.

This chain joins TRBV6-1 and TRBJ2-2; the match to TRBD1 covers 11 bases. Trimming took 11 bases from V and 4 from J; bases not matched to a gene: 6. Germline loops: CDR1 MNHNS, CDR2 SASEGT. CDR3 length: 14 amino acids. In DNA, the CDR3 is TGTGCCGGAGGACAGGGGGCCGGCACCGGGGAGCTGTTTTTT. This translates into CAGGQGAGTGELFF.